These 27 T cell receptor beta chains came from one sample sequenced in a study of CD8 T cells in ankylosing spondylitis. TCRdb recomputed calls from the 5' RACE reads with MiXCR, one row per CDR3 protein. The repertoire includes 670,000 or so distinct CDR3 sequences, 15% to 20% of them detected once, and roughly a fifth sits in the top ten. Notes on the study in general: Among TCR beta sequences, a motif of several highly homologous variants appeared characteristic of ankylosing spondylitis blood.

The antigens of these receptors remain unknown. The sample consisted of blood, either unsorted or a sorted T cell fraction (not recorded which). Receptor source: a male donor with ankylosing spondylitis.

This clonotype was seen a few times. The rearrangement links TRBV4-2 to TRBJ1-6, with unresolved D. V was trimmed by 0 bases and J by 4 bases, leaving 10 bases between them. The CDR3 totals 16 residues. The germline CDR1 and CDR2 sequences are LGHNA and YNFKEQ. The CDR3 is CASSQDSPNYNSPLHF. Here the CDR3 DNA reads TGTGCCAGCAGCCAAGATTCGCCTAATTATAATTCACCCCTCCACTTT.

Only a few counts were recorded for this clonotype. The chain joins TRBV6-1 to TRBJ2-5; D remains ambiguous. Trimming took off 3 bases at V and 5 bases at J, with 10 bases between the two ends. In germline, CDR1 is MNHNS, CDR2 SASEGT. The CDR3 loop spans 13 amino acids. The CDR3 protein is CASSEWFGETQYF. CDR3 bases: TGTGCCAGCAGTGAGTGGTTCGGGGAGACCCAGTACTTC.

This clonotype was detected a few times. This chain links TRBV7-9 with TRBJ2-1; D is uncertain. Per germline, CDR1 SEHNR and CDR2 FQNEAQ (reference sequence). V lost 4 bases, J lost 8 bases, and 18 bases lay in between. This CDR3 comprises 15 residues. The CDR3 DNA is TGTGCCAGCAGCTCCCTCCCTTCAGCTTCCGATGAGCAGTTCTTC. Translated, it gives CASSSLPSASDEQFF.

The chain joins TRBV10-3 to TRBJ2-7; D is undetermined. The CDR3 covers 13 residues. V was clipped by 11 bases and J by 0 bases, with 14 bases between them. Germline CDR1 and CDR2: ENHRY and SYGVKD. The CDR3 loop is CASLDVLSYEQYF. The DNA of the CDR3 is TGTGCCTCCCTGGATGTGCTCTCCTACGAGCAGTACTTC.

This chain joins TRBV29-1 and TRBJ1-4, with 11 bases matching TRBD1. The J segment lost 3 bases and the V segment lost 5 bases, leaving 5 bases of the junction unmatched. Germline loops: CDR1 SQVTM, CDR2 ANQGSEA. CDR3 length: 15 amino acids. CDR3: CSVRTGGVSNEKLFF. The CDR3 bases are TGCAGCGTTAGGACAGGGGGCGTTTCTAATGAAAAACTGTTTTTT.

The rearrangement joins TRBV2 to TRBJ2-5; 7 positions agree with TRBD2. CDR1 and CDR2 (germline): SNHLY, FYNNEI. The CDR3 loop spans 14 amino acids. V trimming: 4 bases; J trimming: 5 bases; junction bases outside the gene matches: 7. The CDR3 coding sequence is TGTGCCAGCAGTGCCCGGACTAGTTCGGAGACCCAGTACTTC. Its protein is CASSARTSSETQYF. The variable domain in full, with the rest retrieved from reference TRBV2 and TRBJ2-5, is EPEVTQTPSHQVTQMGQEVILRCVPISNHLYFYWYRQILGQKVEFLVSFYNNEISEKSEIFDDQFSVERPDGSNFTLKIRSTKLEDSAMYFCASSARTSSETQYFGPGTRLLVL.

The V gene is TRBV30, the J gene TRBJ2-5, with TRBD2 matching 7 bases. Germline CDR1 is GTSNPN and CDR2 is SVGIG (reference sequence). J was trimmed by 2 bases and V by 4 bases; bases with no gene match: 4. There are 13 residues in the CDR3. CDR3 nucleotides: TGTGCCTGGAAAGCGGGGAGGCAAGAGACCCAGTACTTC. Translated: CAWKAGRQETQYF.

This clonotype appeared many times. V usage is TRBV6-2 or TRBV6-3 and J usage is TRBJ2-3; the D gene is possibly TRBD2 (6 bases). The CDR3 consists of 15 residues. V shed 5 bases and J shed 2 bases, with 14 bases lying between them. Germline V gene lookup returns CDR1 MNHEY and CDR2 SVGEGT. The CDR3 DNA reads TGTGCCAGCAGTCTAGTGGGAGGCGTCACAGATACGCAGTATTTT. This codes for CASSLVGGVTDTQYF.

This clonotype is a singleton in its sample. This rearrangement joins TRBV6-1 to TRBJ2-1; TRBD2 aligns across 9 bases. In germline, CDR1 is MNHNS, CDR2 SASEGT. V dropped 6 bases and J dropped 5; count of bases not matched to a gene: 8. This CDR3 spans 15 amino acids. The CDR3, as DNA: TGTGCCAGCAGCGCACCGGGACTAGCCCACAATGAGCAGTTCTTC. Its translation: CASSAPGLAHNEQFF.

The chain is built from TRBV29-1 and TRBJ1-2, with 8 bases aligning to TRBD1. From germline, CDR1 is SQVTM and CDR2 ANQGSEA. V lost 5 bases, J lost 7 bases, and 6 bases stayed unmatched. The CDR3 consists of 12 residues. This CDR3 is CSVRTGLGGYTF. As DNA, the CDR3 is TGCAGCGTTCGGACAGGGTTGGGTGGCTACACCTTC.

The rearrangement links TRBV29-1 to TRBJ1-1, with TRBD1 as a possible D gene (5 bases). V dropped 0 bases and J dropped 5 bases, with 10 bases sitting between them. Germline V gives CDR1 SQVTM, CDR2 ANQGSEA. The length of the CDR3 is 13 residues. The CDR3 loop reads CSVEETVRTEAFF. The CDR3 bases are TGCAGCGTTGAAGAGACAGTCCGGACTGAAGCTTTCTTT.

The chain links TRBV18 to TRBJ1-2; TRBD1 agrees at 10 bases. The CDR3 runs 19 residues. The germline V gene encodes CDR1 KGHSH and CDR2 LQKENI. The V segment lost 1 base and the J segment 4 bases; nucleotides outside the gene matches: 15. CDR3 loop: CASSPQSGTGEFHSYGYTF. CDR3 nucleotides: TGTGCCAGCTCACCACAATCCGGGACAGGGGAGTTTCATAGCTATGGCTACACCTTC.

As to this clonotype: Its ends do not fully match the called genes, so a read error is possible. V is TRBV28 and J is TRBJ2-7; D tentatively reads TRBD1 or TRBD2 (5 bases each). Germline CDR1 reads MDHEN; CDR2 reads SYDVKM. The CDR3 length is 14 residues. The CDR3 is CASTPGPRAYERYF. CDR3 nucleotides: TGTGCCAGCACTCCGGGGCCCCGGGCCTACGAGCGGTACTTC.

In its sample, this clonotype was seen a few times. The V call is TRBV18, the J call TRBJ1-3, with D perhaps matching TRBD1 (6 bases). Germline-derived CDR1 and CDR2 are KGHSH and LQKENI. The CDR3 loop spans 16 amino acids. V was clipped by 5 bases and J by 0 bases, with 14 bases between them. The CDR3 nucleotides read TGTGCCAGCTCAGCCAGACAGGAAAGCTCTGGAAACACCATATATTTT. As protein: CASSARQESSGNTIYF. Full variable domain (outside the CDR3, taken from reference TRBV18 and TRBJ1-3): NAGVMQNPRHLVRRRGQEARLRCSPMKGHSHVYWYRQLPEEGLKFMVYLQKENIIDESGMPKERFSAEFPKEGPSILRIQQVVRGDSAAYFCASSARQESSGNTIYFGEGSWLTVV.

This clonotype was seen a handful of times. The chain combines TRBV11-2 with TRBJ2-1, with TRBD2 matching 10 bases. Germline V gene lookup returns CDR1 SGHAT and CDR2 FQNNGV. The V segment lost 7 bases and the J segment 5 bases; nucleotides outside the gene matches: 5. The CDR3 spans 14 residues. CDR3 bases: TGTGCCAGCAAAGCGGGAGGGGCAAACAATGAGCAGTTCTTC. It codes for CASKAGGANNEQFF. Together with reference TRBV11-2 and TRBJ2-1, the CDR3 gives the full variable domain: EAGVAQSPRYKIIEKRQSVAFWCNPISGHATLYWYQQILGQGPKLLIQFQNNGVVDDSQLPKDRFSAERLKGVDSTLKIQPAKLEDSAVYLCASKAGGANNEQFFGPGTRLTVL.

The CDR3 loop is CASRGGFTGLRYNEQFF. The CDR3 bases are TGTGCCAGCAGGGGGGGGTTCACAGGGTTGAGATACAATGAGCAGTTCTTC. The V and J genes are TRBV12-3 or TRBV12-4 and TRBJ2-1, with a tentative D call TRBD2 (7 bases). This CDR3 has 17 amino acids. The germline V and J ends were trimmed by 6 bases and 4 bases, with 22 bases remaining between them.

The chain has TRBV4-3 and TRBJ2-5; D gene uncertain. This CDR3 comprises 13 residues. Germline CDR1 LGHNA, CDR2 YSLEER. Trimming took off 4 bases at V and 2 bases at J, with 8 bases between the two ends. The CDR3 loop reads CASSRILQETQYF. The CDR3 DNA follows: TGCGCCAGCAGCCGAATCTTACAAGAGACCCAGTACTTC.

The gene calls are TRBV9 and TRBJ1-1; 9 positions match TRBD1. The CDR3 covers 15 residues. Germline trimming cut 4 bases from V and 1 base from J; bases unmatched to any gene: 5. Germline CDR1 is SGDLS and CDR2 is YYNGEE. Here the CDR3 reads CASSPWGQGNTEAFF. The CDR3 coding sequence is TGTGCCAGCAGCCCGTGGGGACAGGGGAACACTGAAGCTTTCTTT.

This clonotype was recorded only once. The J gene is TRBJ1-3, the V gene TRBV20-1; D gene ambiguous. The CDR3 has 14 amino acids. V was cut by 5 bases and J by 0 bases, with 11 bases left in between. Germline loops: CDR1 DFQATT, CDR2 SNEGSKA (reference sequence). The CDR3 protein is CSAPDPLSGNTIYF. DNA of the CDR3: TGCAGTGCTCCCGACCCACTCTCTGGAAACACCATATATTTT.

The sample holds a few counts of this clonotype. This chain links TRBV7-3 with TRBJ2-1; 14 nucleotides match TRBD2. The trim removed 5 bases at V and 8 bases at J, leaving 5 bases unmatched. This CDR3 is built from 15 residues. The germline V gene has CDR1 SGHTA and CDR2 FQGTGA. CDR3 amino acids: CASSRGLAGDYEQFF. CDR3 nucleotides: TGTGCCAGCAGCCGGGGACTAGCGGGAGATTATGAGCAGTTCTTC.

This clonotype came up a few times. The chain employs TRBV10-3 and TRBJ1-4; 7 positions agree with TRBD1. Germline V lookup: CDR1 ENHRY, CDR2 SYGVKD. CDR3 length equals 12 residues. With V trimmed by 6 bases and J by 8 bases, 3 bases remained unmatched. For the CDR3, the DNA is TGTGCCATCAGCCGGACAGGCGAAAAACTGTTTTTT. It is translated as CAISRTGEKLFF.

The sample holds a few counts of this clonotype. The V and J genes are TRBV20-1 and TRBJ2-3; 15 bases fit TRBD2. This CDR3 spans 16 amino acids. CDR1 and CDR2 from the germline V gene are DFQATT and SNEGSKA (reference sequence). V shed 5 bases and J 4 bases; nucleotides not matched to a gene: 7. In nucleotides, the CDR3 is TGCAGTGCTCGAGGACTAGCGGGGGGGGTACCAGATACGCAGTATTTT. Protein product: CSARGLAGGVPDTQYF.

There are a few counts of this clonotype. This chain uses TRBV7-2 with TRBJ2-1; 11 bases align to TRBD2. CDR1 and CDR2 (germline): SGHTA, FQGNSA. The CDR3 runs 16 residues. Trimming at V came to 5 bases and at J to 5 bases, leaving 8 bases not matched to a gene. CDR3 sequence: CASSPRLAGNNNEQFF. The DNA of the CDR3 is TGTGCCAGCAGCCCCCGACTAGCGGGAAATAACAATGAGCAGTTCTTC.

CDR3 in amino acids: CASSDPAADTQYF. The CDR3 DNA reads TGTGCCAGCAGCGACCCCGCCGCCGATACGCAGTATTTT. The chain has TRBV7-3 and TRBJ2-3; D gene ambiguous. The V gene lost 5 bases and the J gene lost 6 bases, with 12 bases spanning the gap. CDR1 and CDR2 (germline): SGHTA, FQGTGA. This CDR3 is built from 13 residues.

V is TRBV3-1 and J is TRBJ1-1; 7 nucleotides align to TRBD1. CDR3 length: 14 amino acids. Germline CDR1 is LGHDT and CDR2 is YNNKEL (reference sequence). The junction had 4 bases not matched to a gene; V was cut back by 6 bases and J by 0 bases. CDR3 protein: CASSPGGMNTEAFF. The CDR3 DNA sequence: TGTGCCAGCAGTCCAGGGGGAATGAACACTGAAGCTTTCTTT.

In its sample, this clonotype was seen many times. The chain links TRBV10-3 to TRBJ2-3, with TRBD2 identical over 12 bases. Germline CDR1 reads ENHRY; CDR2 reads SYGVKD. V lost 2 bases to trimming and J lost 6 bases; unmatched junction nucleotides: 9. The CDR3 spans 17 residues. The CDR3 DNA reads TGTGCCATCAGTGAGCCGGAGCTAGCGGGGGGGCGGGATACGCAGTATTTT. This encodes CAISEPELAGGRDTQYF.

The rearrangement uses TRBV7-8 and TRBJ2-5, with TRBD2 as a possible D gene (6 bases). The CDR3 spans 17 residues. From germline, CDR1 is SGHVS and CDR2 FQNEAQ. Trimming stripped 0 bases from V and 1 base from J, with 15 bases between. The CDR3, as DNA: TGTGCCAGCAGCTTAGCGAGGTTAGCGGAGCTCCAAGAGACCCAGTACTTC. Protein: CASSLARLAELQETQYF.